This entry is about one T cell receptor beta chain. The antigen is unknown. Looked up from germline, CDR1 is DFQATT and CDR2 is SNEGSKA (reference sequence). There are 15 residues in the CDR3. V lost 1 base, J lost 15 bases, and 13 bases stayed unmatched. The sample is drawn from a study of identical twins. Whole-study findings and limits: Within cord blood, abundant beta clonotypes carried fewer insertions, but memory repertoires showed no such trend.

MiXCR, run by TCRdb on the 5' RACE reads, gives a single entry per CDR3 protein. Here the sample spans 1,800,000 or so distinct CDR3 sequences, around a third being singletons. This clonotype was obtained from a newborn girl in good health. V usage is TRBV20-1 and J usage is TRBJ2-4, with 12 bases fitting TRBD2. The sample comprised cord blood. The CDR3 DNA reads TGCAGTGCTAGAGGCCGGACTAGCGGGACCGGGGAGCTGTACTTC. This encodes CSARGRTSGTGELYF.